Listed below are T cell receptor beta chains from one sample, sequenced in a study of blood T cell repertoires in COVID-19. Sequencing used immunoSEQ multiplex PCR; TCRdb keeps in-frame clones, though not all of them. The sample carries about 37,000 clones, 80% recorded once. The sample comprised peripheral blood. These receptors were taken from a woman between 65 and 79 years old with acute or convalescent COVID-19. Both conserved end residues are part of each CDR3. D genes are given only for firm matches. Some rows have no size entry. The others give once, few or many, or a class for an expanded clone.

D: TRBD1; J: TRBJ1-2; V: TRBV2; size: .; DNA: TGTGCCAGCAGCTCCACACGTACGACAGGGTATGGCTACACCTTC; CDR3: CASSSTRTTGYGYTF
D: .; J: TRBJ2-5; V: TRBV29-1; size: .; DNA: TGCAGCGTTGACGGGGTGGAGGAGACCCAGTACTTC; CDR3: CSVDGVEETQYF
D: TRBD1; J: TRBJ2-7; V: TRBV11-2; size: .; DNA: TGTGCCAGCAGCTTAGCGCGGACAGGGTTAACCTACGAGCAGTACTTC; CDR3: CASSLARTGLTYEQYF
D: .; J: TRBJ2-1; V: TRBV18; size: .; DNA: TGTGCCAGCTCCACCAGTAGCGGAGTATACAATGAGCAGTTCTTC; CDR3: CASSTSSGVYNEQFF
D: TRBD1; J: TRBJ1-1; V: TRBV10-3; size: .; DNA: TGTGCCATCAGCAGACAGGGAGGATTTGGTGAAGCTTTCTTT; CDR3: CAISRQGGFGEAFF
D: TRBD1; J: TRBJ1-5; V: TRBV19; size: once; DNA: TGTGCCAGTAGTCTAGGACAGGGGATGTATCAGCCCCAGCATTTT; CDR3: CASSLGQGMYQPQHF
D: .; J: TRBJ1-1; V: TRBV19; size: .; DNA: TGTGCCAGTAGTATAACGACAGGTTATACTGAAGCTTTCTTT; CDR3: CASSITTGYTEAFF
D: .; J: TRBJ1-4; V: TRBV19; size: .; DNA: TGTGCCAGCCACAGAGAAACTAATGAAAAACTGTTTTTT; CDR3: CASHRETNEKLFF
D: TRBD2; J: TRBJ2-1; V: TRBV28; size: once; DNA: TGTGCCAGCAGTTTATATCGTGGGACTAGCGTTTACAATGAGCAGTTCTTC; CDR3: CASSLYRGTSVYNEQFF
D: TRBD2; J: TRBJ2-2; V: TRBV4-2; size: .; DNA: TGTGCCAGCAGCCAAGGACTAGCGGGGGGGCCCGGGGAGCTGTTTTTT; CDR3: CASSQGLAGGPGELFF
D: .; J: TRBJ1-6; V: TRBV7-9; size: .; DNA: TGTGCCAGCAGCTTCGGGGGACGGTTTAATTCACCCCTCCACTTT; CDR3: CASSFGGRFNSPLHF
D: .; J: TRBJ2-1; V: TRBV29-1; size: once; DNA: TGCAGCGTTGAAAAAGTCGGCAGGTCCTCCTACAATGAGCAGTTCTTC; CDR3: CSVEKVGRSSYNEQFF
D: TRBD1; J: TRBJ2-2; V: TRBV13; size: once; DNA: TGTGCCAGCAGCAATAGAGGGGCCGGGACAGCCAACACCGGGGAGCTGTTTTTT; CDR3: CASSNRGAGTANTGELFF
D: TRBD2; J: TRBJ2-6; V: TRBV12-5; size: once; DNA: TGTGCTAGTGGTCTCGGGCGCGGGGGGCTAGGGGCCAACGTCCTGACTTTC; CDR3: CASGLGRGGLGANVLTF
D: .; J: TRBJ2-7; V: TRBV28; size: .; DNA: TGTGCCAGCAGTGAATTGGGCCTCGAGCAGTACTTC; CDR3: CASSELGLEQYF
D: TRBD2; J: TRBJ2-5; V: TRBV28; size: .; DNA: TGTGCCAGCAGCCGCCGGACTAGCGCGAGGGAGACCCAGTACTTC; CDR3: CASSRRTSARETQYF
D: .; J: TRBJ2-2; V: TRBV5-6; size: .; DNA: TGTGCCAGCAGCCTTCAGGGTGTATACACCGGGGAGCTGTTTTTT; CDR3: CASSLQGVYTGELFF
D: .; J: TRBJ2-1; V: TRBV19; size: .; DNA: TGTGCCAGTAGCTCCTCCTCAGGACAAGCCTACAATGAGCAGTTCTTC; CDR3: CASSSSSGQAYNEQFF
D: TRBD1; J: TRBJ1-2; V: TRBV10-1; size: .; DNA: TGCGCCAGCAGCTTCGACAGGGTTCATGGCTACACCTTC; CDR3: CASSFDRVHGYTF
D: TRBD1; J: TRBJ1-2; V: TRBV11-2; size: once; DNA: TGTGCCAGCAGCTTAGAGGGACAGGTCTCTAACTATGGCTACACCTTC; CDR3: CASSLEGQVSNYGYTF
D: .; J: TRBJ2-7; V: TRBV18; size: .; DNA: TGTGCCAGCTCACCACCGTCAATCGGGAGCTACGAGCAGTACTTC; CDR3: CASSPPSIGSYEQYF
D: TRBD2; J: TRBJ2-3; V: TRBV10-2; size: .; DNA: TGCGCCAGCAGTGAGTCTAGCGGGAGAGGAGATACGCAGTATTTT; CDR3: CASSESSGRGDTQYF
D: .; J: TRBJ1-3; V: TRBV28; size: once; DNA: TGTGCCAGCAGCCGTTTCCTCAACACCATATATTTT; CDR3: CASSRFLNTIYF
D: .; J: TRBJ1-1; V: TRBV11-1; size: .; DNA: TGTGCCAGCAGCGCGACTAACACTGAAGCTTTCTTT; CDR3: CASSATNTEAFF
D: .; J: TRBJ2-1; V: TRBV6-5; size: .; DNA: TGTGCCAGCAGATACCAGGGGGGGCAGTTCTTC; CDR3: CASRYQGGQFF
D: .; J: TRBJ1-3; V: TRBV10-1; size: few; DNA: TGCGCCACCTCGTGGGGCGCGAGCTCTGGAAACACCATATATTTT; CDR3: CATSWGASSGNTIYF
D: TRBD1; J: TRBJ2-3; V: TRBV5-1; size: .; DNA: TGCGCCAGCAGCCCGGGACAGCTTACAGATACGCAGTATTTT; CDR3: CASSPGQLTDTQYF
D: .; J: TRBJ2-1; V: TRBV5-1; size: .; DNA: TGCGCCAGCAGCTCCGGGACAACCTCCGCCAATGAGCAGTTCTTC; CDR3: CASSSGTTSANEQFF
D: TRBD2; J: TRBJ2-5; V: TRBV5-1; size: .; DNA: TGCGCCAGCAGCGGGCGCGGGGGGTACCAAGAGACCCAGTACTTC; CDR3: CASSGRGGYQETQYF
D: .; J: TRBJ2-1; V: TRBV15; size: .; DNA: TGTGCCACCAGCAGAGAGAGGGCGCTCAATGAGCAGTTCTTC; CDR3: CATSRERALNEQFF
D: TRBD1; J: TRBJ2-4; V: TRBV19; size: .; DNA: TGTGCCAGCGCCGGGACAGGGGGCGCGGGAGGTCTGGACATTCAGTACTTC; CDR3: CASAGTGGAGGLDIQYF
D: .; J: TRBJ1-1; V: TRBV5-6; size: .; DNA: TGTGCCAGCAGCTTGGCCCTTCGGGAGGTGAACACTGAAGCTTTCTTT; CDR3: CASSLALREVNTEAFF